These T cell receptor beta chains were read from a single sample in a study of T cells in Graves' hyperthyroidism and ophthalmopathy. TCRdb ran MiXCR on the multiplex PCR reads and lists one entry per CDR3 protein. The repertoire holds 100,000 to 130,000 distinct CDR3 sequences, with approximately 15% as singletons. The specimen was blood. The source is a woman in her fifties or sixties with Graves' hyperthyroidism. The conserved cysteine and the conserved F or W are not part of the CDR3 here. Rows may omit the clone size; those that give it use once, few, many or a size class.

14 TRBJ1-2 . TRBV28 ASSPPPGTGEYGYT
15 TRBJ1-5 many TRBV24-1 ATSDPRDSLNGQPQH
12 TRBJ2-1 . TRBV2 ASNTRLVENEQF
12 TRBJ2-7 many TRBV19 ASSVGPLFYEQY
14 TRBJ2-1 . TRBV19 ASSIPTGGGYNEQF
10 TRBJ1-2 many TRBV6-1 ASSGQNYGYT
11 TRBJ2-1 . TRBV6-1 ASSARGGNEQF
13 TRBJ2-1 . TRBV7-9 ASSPTRTVVDEQF
15 TRBJ1-2 . TRBV11-2 ASSAPGQGARISGYT
12 TRBJ2-5 many TRBV3-1 ASSYWTGAETQY
14 TRBJ1-3 many TRBV7-7 ASSLYPGFSGNTIY
12 TRBJ2-1 many TRBV28 ASLQGGSYNEQF
14 TRBJ2-1 . TRBV11-2 ASSPLAGGGHNEQF
10 TRBJ1-2 many TRBV19 ASSVDSTGYT
15 TRBJ2-3 . TRBV3-1 ASSQVGLATSRDTQY
13 TRBJ2-3 many TRBV18 ASSPRAGNTDTQY
12 TRBJ2-7 many TRBV6-5 ASSYSPGSYEQY
12 TRBJ1-3 many TRBV20-1 SASGFGFGNTIY
12 TRBJ1-1 . TRBV19 ASSTTVPNTEAF
11 TRBJ1-1 many TRBV28 ASSPTTDTEAF
12 TRBJ1-5 many TRBV2 ASSYSGGNQPQH
14 TRBJ2-1 . TRBV11-2 ASSTRLASGNNEQF
11 TRBJ1-6 many TRBV6-5 ASSYSTRSPLH
12 TRBJ2-5 . TRBV11-1 ASSLGSGRSTQY
14 TRBJ2-5 many TRBV10-3 AISSSFQGDQETQY
9 TRBJ1-2 few TRBV19 ASSNGDGYT
19 TRBJ2-3 many TRBV12-5 ASGLVRRTSGSGRRTDTQY
12 TRBJ2-5 many TRBV5-1 ASSLEGSQETQY
12 TRBJ1-2 many TRBV30 AWRFPANNYGYT
12 TRBJ2-7 many TRBV27 ASSLSEHLYEQY
16 TRBJ2-1 many TRBV27 ASSFLDRVVDPYNEQF
11 TRBJ1-1 many TRBV10-1 ASSSGGSTEAF
12 TRBJ1-6 many TRBV6-1 ASSTTGRDSPLH
11 TRBJ1-2 many TRBV24-1 ATSDFTGYGYT
14 TRBJ2-2 many TRBV19 ASKHPGLLNTGELF
9 TRBJ1-2 many TRBV30 AWSVYRGYT
10 TRBJ2-1 many TRBV27 ASSSTGHEQF
16 TRBJ2-2 many TRBV30 AWRYAGHRGDNTGELF
15 TRBJ2-1 . TRBV5-1 ASSLAGGRERNNEQF
11 TRBJ2-1 many TRBV18 ASSPGIDNEQF
9 TRBJ1-1 many TRBV5-8 ASRKGLETF
12 TRBJ1-1 many TRBV5-1 ASTQGTQGTEAF
12 TRBJ1-6 many TRBV6-1 ASKGTGYNSPLH
9 TRBJ1-3 many TRBV29-1 SVFSGNTIY
12 TRBJ2-5 many TRBV2 ASTFDGGRETQY
13 TRBJ2-7 . TRBV5-1 ASSYSGGSSYEQY
12 TRBJ2-4 many TRBV3-1 ASSLQGAKNIQY
12 TRBJ2-7 many TRBV20-1 SARVALAVREQY
13 TRBJ2-1 many TRBV5-1 ASSFEAGVYNEQF
11 TRBJ1-1 many TRBV29-1 SVETTRATEAF
12 TRBJ2-5 many TRBV11-2 ASSPGRAGETQY
13 TRBJ1-1 many TRBV7-2 ASSPYRGRDTEAF